Given below is one TCR beta chain in context. In its sample, this clone was seen a few times. Its recognized antigen is unknown. Per-nucleotide qualities are absent, and no much larger clonotype sits a single base away. The sample is drawn from a study of coeliac disease (dated by TCRdb to between 2021 and 2023). For context, the study as a whole: Next-generation sequencing of rearranged TRB and TRG CDR3 regions was applied to small intestinal lymphocyte fractions from coeliac and non-coeliac patients. The study set out to describe the TR repertoires of small intestinal T cells in active coeliac disease, refractory type I coeliac disease, and coeliac disease treated with a gluten-free diet. A total of some 30 patients took part in the full study: around 22 had serologically confirmed coeliac disease and 8 were controls with non-small intestinal disorders. Samples from around 27 subjects were successfully TRB sequenced, and these included 24 paired samples of bulk unsorted intraepithelial and lamina propria cells. Overall study outcomes, separate from this receptor: Active coeliac intraepithelial and lamina propria samples had lower TRB and TRG repertoire clonality than controls, suggesting that diverse T cells were recruited. TRB repertoires were found to be largely private, with most amino acid sequences unique to one sample, and no significant difference in V-gene usage was found between disease groups. Separating intraepithelial cells from lamina propria cells did not give high-purity fractions, so cross-contamination between the two compartments may have occurred. Published gliadin-specific TRB sequences turned up in about 45% of the 18 coeliac lamina propria samples, compared with only 1 of 6 controls. The authors judged the approach to be unsuitable for unbiased detection of gliadin-specific T cells, because gliadin-specific T cells are scarce and rarely shared between patients.

Aliquots of about 470,000 cells were frozen in DMSO/FBS in liquid nitrogen, and one aliquot per fraction was used for sequencing. All 30 or so patients in the study underwent endoscopy and small intestinal biopsy. Lamina propria cells were released by collagenase digestion of the biopsy tissue remaining after intraepithelial cell isolation. Genomic DNA was extracted from frozen unsorted cell fractions with the Qiagen DNeasy blood extraction kit. Libraries were built with the immunoSEQ multiplex PCR assay. Using reverse primers that targeted J gene segments together with forward primers that targeted V gene segments, the TR loci were amplified in a multiplexed PCR. The Illumina HiSeq System was used to sequence the amplified CDR3 regions. Per the authors' processing: Closely related reads were merged by a nearest-neighbour algorithm to remove PCR and sequencing errors and to collapse the data into unique sequences. Repertoires were summarised by clonality and by T cell density, defined as TR molecules per amount of genomic DNA input. CDR3 amino acid sequences present in at least 80% of unsorted samples were defined as public TRs and were then tested for differential abundance between coeliac and control samples. Each lamina propria sample was queried against a list of more than 200 published gliadin-specific TRB sequences. Kruskal-Wallis tests followed by Dunn post-tests were used to test for differences in clonality and density between disease groups. The table was pulled from immuneACCESS by TCRdb, which kept in-frame rearrangements only. Such tables lose some clones; where checked, under half of the loss comes from unresolved V genes, and the rest has no known cause. That table gives V, J and clone size, and the DNA gave D and trimming. The sample includes some 4,000 clones, with less than 70% observed a single time. Of the sample, 5.7% falls within the top ten clones.

The sample consisted of lymphocytes from the gut lamina propria. According to the study, the label for this sample's cell subset or site signals: lamina propria cell (LPC) fraction of small intestinal biopsy. The sequence was collected from a man aged 70-80 years without celiac disease.

The DNA reads as follows: TGCGCCAGCAGCATGCCTAGCGGGGGGGTGGAAGATACGCAGTATTTT. The resulting protein is CASSMPSGGVEDTQYF. The rearrangement joined TRBV5-1 to TRBJ2-3, and 12 junctional nucleotides match TRBD2. The CDR3 sequence holds 16 residues, the cysteine and phenylalanine included. Solely the CDR3 DNA is kept, with 48 bases framed from the first base. V is pruned by 4 bases and J by 5 bases, leaving 8 bases of the junction without a gene match. The germline V gene encodes CDR1 SGHRS and CDR2 YFSETQ.